These 27 T cell receptor beta chains were sequenced from one sample in a study of blood T cell repertoires in COVID-19. Here immunoSEQ multiplex PCR was the method, and the copy in TCRdb shows in-frame clones only, minus some. The sample yields 55,000 to 80,000 clones, more than 75% seen once. The sequencing input was peripheral blood. These TCRs come from a human donor in a cohort sampled during active COVID-19.

The chain employs TRBV11-2 and TRBJ2-7, with TRBD1 identical over 8 bases. V shed 5 bases and J 5 bases; nucleotides not matched to a gene: 8. The germline V gene encodes CDR1 SGHAT and CDR2 FQNNGV. The CDR3 has 14 residues. CDR3 nucleotides: TGTGCCAGCAGCCCCCGGACAGGGTGGAACGAGCAGTACTTC. It codes for CASSPRTGWNEQYF.

The chain joins TRBV14 to TRBJ2-3; 7 nucleotides match TRBD2. This CDR3 has 17 amino acids. The ends lost 0 bases at V and 5 bases at J; junction bases unmatched: 11. CDR1 is SGHDN, CDR2 FVKESK, per germline. In DNA form, the CDR3 reads TGTGCCAGCAGCCAAGAACTTTTGCGGGGGAGGAGAGATACGCAGTATTTT. This sequence encodes CASSQELLRGRRDTQYF.

This clone was observed a single time. The chain combines TRBV7-9 with TRBJ2-7; D perhaps matches TRBD2 (6 bases). Germline CDR1 SEHNR, CDR2 FQNEAQ (reference sequence). The CDR3 length is 14 residues. V was cut by 5 bases and J by 5 bases, with 16 bases left in between. The CDR3 reads CASSPPGSGDEQYF. The CDR3 DNA sequence: TGTGCCAGCAGCCCCCCTGGCTCGGGGGACGAGCAGTACTTC.

The rearrangement uses TRBV28 and TRBJ2-7, with 10 bases fitting TRBD1. V lost 6 bases and J lost 3; bases outside the gene matches: 11. This CDR3 contains 16 residues. CDR1 is MDHEN, CDR2 SYDVKM, per germline. CDR3 nucleotide sequence: TGTGCCAGCAGCCTCGATAGGACAGGGGGGTACTACGAGCAGTACTTC. Translation gives CASSLDRTGGYYEQYF.

V and J are TRBV19 and TRBJ2-1, with 7 positions matching TRBD1. The CDR3 is 15 residues long. Germline assignment: CDR1 LNHDA and CDR2 SQIVND (reference sequence). The V gene end was trimmed by 5 bases and the J gene end by 0 bases; junction bases not matched to a gene: 4. The CDR3: CASSPTGVSYNEQFF. CDR3 nucleotide sequence: TGTGCCAGTAGTCCCACAGGGGTCTCCTACAATGAGCAGTTCTTC.

The chain recombines TRBV6-5 with TRBJ2-1, with TRBD2 matching over 7 bases. Germline V lookup: CDR1 MNHEY, CDR2 SVGAGI. This CDR3 spans 14 amino acids. V lost 5 bases, J lost 0 bases, and 1 base stayed unmatched. CDR3 amino acids: CASSRTSSYNEQFF. The CDR3 nucleotides read TGTGCCAGCAGTAGGACTAGCTCCTACAATGAGCAGTTCTTC.

The table lists this clone with a count of one. This chain uses TRBV6-4 with TRBJ2-1; TRBD2 matches at 10 bases. Germline CDR1 reads MRHNA; CDR2 reads SNTAGT. Germline trimming cut 1 base from V and 6 bases from J; bases unmatched to any gene: 6. This CDR3 is 16 amino acids long. In DNA form, the CDR3 reads TGTGCCAGCAGTGACTGCCAAGCGGGGGGGCCCAATGAGCAGTTCTTC. Translating gives CASSDCQAGGPNEQFF.

This chain connects TRBV29-1 to TRBJ1-1, with D perhaps matching TRBD1 (6 bases). Germline CDR1 SQVTM, CDR2 ANQGSEA. This CDR3 spans 14 amino acids. The V end lost 6 bases, the J end lost 0 bases, and 14 bases lay between the germline ends. The CDR3 coding sequence is TGCAGCGTCACCAGGGGAGCCTTGAACACTGAAGCTTTCTTT. This translates into CSVTRGALNTEAFF.

This chain connects TRBV5-1 to TRBJ2-3, with TRBD2 matching over 16 bases. The ends lost 1 base at V and 0 bases at J; junction bases unmatched: 5. The CDR3 is 19 amino acids. Looked up from germline, CDR1 is SGHRS and CDR2 is YFSETQ. This CDR3 reads CASSLLGTSGGASTDTQYF. The CDR3 nucleotides are TGCGCCAGCAGCTTGTTGGGGACTAGCGGGGGGGCTAGCACAGATACGCAGTATTTT.

The J gene is TRBJ1-4, the V gene TRBV3-1 (or the pseudogene TRBV3-2), with 7 bases identical to TRBD1. J gave up 4 bases and V 8 bases, and 7 bases lay outside the gene matches. CDR1 and CDR2 from the germline V gene are LGHDT and YNNKEL (reference sequence). The CDR3 covers 14 residues. The CDR3 DNA sequence: TGTGCCAGCGATGGGGACAGTTATAATGAAAAACTGTTTTTT. Protein: CASDGDSYNEKLFF.

The rearrangement uses TRBV11-1 and TRBJ2-3; 14 bases agree with TRBD2. J was trimmed by 9 bases and V by 2 bases; bases with no gene match: 4. The CDR3 spans 15 residues. Germline V gene data show CDR1 as SGHAT and CDR2 as FQDESV (reference sequence). The CDR3 sequence is CASSLRLAGGQTQYF. Written as DNA, the CDR3 is TGTGCCAGCAGCTTACGACTAGCGGGGGGGCAAACGCAGTATTTT.

This chain uses TRBV3-1 (or the pseudogene TRBV3-2) with TRBJ2-7; TRBD1 might be the D (5 bases). CDR3 length equals 14 residues. Germline assignment: CDR1 LGHDT and CDR2 YNNKEL (reference sequence). Trimming cost V 3 bases and J 6 bases, with 15 bases left between them. In DNA form, the CDR3 reads TGTGCCAGCAGCCATTGGCCTACAGGTCGCGAGCAGTACTTC. Translation: CASSHWPTGREQYF.

CDR3 nucleotides: TGTGCCAGTAGTATATGGGACAGTAGGGCGGGAGCCAAAAACATTCAGTACTTC. The encoded protein is CASSIWDSRAGAKNIQYF. The rearrangement links TRBV19 to TRBJ2-4; 7 bases fit TRBD1. Trimming took 2 bases from V and 0 from J; bases not matched to a gene: 10. The CDR3 has 18 residues. Germline V lookup: CDR1 LNHDA, CDR2 SQIVND (reference sequence). Together with reference TRBV19 and TRBJ2-4, the CDR3 gives the full variable domain: DGGITQSPKYLFRKEGQNVTLSCEQNLNHDAMYWYRQDPGQGLRLIYYSQIVNDFQKGDIAEGYSVSREKKESFPLTVTSAQKNPTAFYLCASSIWDSRAGAKNIQYFGAGTRLSVL.

This clone has just one count. The V call is TRBV19, the J call TRBJ1-5, with D perhaps TRBD1 (6 bases). Trimming pared 5 bases from V and 3 bases from J, leaving 14 bases between. The CDR3 has 15 amino acids. The germline CDR1 and CDR2 sequences are LNHDA and SQIVND (reference sequence). As DNA, the CDR3 is TGTGCCAGTAGTGTCCTCAGGGGAGACAATCAGCCCCAGCATTTT. The encoded protein is CASSVLRGDNQPQHF.

The V gene is TRBV5-8, the J gene TRBJ2-5; D may be TRBD1 (6 bases). V dropped 0 bases and J dropped 2 bases, with 8 bases sitting between them. This CDR3 is built from 14 residues. Germline V lookup: CDR1 SGHTS, CDR2 YDEGEE. This CDR3 reads CASSLGTGQETQYF. Here the CDR3 DNA reads TGTGCCAGCAGCTTGGGAACAGGGCAAGAGACCCAGTACTTC.

The V and J genes are TRBV19 and TRBJ1-2; weak D call: TRBD1 (6 bases). V lost 3 bases to trimming and J lost 8 bases, with 19 bases between them. The CDR3 consists of 15 residues. Germline CDR1 reads LNHDA; CDR2 reads SQIVND (reference sequence). DNA for the CDR3: TGTGCCAGTAGTATTTCCCGCCGGACAGTCGGAGGCTACACCTTC. This codes for CASSISRRTVGGYTF.

The V call is TRBV28, the J call TRBJ1-2; maybe TRBD1 (5 bases). Germline lookup yields CDR1 MDHEN and CDR2 SYDVKM. V lost 7 bases, J lost 0 bases, and 9 bases lay in between. CDR3 size: 13 residues. The chain's CDR3 is CASTRTTNYGYTF. In DNA form, the CDR3 reads TGTGCCAGCACCAGGACAACTAACTATGGCTACACCTTC.

The J gene is TRBJ2-2, the V gene TRBV19; D perhaps matches TRBD1 (5 bases). The CDR3 totals 15 residues. V lost 3 bases, J lost 2 bases, and 10 bases lay in between. Germline CDR1 is LNHDA and CDR2 is SQIVND (reference sequence). Here the CDR3 reads CASSMQGINTGELFF. CDR3 in DNA: TGTGCCAGTAGTATGCAGGGAATCAACACCGGGGAGCTGTTTTTT.

This chain joins TRBV3-1 (or the pseudogene TRBV3-2) and TRBJ2-5; TRBD2 matches 10 bases. Trimming removed 0 bases from V and 4 bases from J; junction bases left unmatched: 14. Germline CDR1 is LGHDT and CDR2 is YNNKEL (reference sequence). This CDR3 is built from 19 residues. CDR3 in amino acids: CASSQDSGEAGGPRETQYF. Written as DNA, the CDR3 is TGTGCCAGCAGCCAAGATTCGGGAGAAGCGGGGGGGCCCCGAGAGACCCAGTACTTC.

The chain employs TRBV5-1 and TRBJ1-3, with D maybe TRBD1 (5 bases). The CDR3 contains 16 residues. The V gene's germline CDR1 is SGHRS and CDR2 YFSETQ. Deletions cut 4 bases from V and 2 bases from J, with 16 bases between. Here the CDR3 DNA reads TGCGCCAGCAGCCCAGGGATCAGGGAAGCTGGAAACACCATATATTTT. Translated: CASSPGIREAGNTIYF.

A few counts support this clone. The chain has TRBV7-6 and TRBJ2-5; 7 bases are a match to TRBD2. V gave up 3 bases and J gave up 2 bases; unmatched junction bases: 12. CDR3 size: 17 residues. Per germline, CDR1 SGHVS and CDR2 FNYEAQ. CDR3 coding DNA: TGTGCCAGCAGCTTGGCACCTAGCGGCGGGTTTCAAGAGACCCAGTACTTC. It yields the protein CASSLAPSGGFQETQYF.

The gene calls are TRBV5-4 and TRBJ2-5; TRBD1 agrees at 7 bases. The CDR3 consists of 13 residues. CDR1 is SGHNT, CDR2 YYREEE, per germline (reference sequence). V was clipped by 2 bases and J by 4 bases; unmatched bases: 2. CDR3 loop: CASSFPGGETQYF. CDR3 nucleotide sequence: TGTGCCAGCAGCTTCCCAGGGGGAGAGACCCAGTACTTC. The whole variable domain, filled in from reference TRBV5-4 and TRBJ2-5, reads ETGVTQSPTHLIKTRGQQVTLRCSSQSGHNTVSWYQQALGQGPQFIFQYYREEENGRGNFPPRFSGLQFPNYSSELNVNALELDDSALYLCASSFPGGETQYFGPGTRLLVL.

This chain connects TRBV25-1 to TRBJ1-1; D call uncertain. V gave up 6 bases and J gave up 3 bases, with 11 bases separating them. CDR3 length: 13 residues. Germline V gene sequence: CDR1 MGHDK, CDR2 SYGVNS. The CDR3 DNA is TGTGCCAGCAGGGAAAGGGAGGACACTGAAGCTTTCTTT. As protein: CASREREDTEAFF.

J is TRBJ2-1 and V is TRBV2; a weak D match, TRBD1 (5 bases). The CDR3 consists of 15 residues. Looked up from germline, CDR1 is SNHLY and CDR2 is FYNNEI. The germline V and J ends were trimmed by 5 bases and 6 bases, with 17 bases remaining between them. As DNA, the CDR3 is TGTGCCAGCAGTCGCCTATTGGGGCTTGGCAATGAGCAGTTCTTC. Amino acids: CASSRLLGLGNEQFF. Full variable domain (rest looked up from reference TRBV2 and TRBJ2-1): EPEVTQTPSHQVTQMGQEVILRCVPISNHLYFYWYRQILGQKVEFLVSFYNNEISEKSEIFDDQFSVERPDGSNFTLKIRSTKLEDSAMYFCASSRLLGLGNEQFFGPGTRLTVL.

The rearrangement links TRBV5-1 to TRBJ2-5, with TRBD1 matching 10 bases. The CDR3 has 18 residues. V was pared by 0 bases and J by 4 bases, with 12 bases of the junction left unmatched. Germline CDR1 is SGHRS and CDR2 is YFSETQ. Here the CDR3 DNA reads TGCGCCAGCAGCTTGGGGGGCCCGGGACAGGGGCGAGGAGAGACCCAGTACTTC. It specifies CASSLGGPGQGRGETQYF.

The table lists this clone with a count of one. The chain links TRBV2 to TRBJ2-5, with a tentative D call TRBD1 (5 bases). CDR1 SNHLY and CDR2 FYNNEI come from the germline V gene. V was trimmed by 5 bases and J by 0 bases, leaving 7 bases between them. The CDR3 is 13 amino acids. The CDR3 bases are TGTGCCAGCAGTAAGGGGAACCAAGAGACCCAGTACTTC. It yields the protein CASSKGNQETQYF.

V gene TRBV19 combines with J gene TRBJ1-1; 8 positions match TRBD1. This CDR3 contains 14 residues. Germline V gives CDR1 LNHDA, CDR2 SQIVND (reference sequence). V lost 5 bases, J lost 3 bases, and 5 bases stayed unmatched. The CDR3 reads CASSGRGRDTEAFF. The CDR3 coding sequence is TGTGCCAGTAGTGGCAGGGGGCGTGACACTGAAGCTTTCTTT.